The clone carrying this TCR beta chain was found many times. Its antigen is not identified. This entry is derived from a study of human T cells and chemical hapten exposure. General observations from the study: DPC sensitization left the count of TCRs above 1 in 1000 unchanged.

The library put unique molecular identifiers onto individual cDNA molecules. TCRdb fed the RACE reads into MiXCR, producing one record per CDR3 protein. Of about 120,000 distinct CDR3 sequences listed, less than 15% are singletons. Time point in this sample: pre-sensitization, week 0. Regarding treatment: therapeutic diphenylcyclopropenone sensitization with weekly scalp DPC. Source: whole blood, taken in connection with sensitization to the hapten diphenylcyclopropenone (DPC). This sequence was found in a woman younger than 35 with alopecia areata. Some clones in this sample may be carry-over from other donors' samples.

The CDR3 bases are TGTGCCAGCAGCTCAACCGGACACATAAAGGGTGAAAAACTGTTTTTT. The encoded protein is CASSSTGHIKGEKLFF. The chain is built from TRBV7-8 and TRBJ1-4; the D gene is possibly TRBD1 (5 bases). This CDR3 is built from 16 residues. Germline values: CDR1 SGHVS, CDR2 FQNEAQ. Trimming left V 4 bases short and J 7 bases short, with 19 bases between.